A single sample is the source of the 18 T cell receptor beta chains below, sequenced in a study of T cell repertoires in cytomegalovirus infection (dated by TCRdb to about 2019). According to the study, the label for this sample's treatment or condition signals: in vitro stimulation with specific CMV peptide epitopes to enrich CMV-specific T cells. The sequencing machine was an Illumina HiSeq 1500. The raw public reads went through TCRdb reprocessing: fastp at Q25, MiXCR clone calling, in-frame beta chains kept. Every entry covers one CDR3 protein and lists the most common genes and DNA from its rows. The sample data list 900,000 to 950,000 distinct CDR3 sequences, and about a third of these were observed just once. Roughly an eighth of the sample is in the top ten clones. Their target antigens are unknown. The source was cultured CD8+ T cells from PBMCs, collected from culture after CMV antigen stimulation. The receptors come from a human donor in good health (CMV status not recorded). Some clones in this sample may be carry-over from other donors' samples.

The V call is TRBV5-5, the J call TRBJ2-7; 8 bases align to TRBD2. Losses at the gene ends were 1 base for V and 3 bases for J; bases not matched to a gene: 6. This CDR3 comprises 15 residues. Germline V CDR1 and CDR2: SGHKS, YYEKEE (reference sequence). DNA of the CDR3: TGTGCCAGCAGCTTGTTCGGGAGGGGAAACTACGAGCAGTACTTC. Its protein is CASSLFGRGNYEQYF.

The gene calls are TRBV27 and TRBJ2-1; tentatively, D is TRBD2 (5 bases). Trimming cost V 4 bases and J 8 bases, with 15 bases left between them. This CDR3 comprises 14 residues. CDR1 is MNHEY and CDR2 is SMNVEV in the germline V gene (reference sequence). CDR3 in amino acids: CASSWSRRSDEQFF. The CDR3 DNA sequence: TGTGCCAGCAGTTGGTCACGCCGTAGCGATGAGCAGTTCTTC.

This clonotype was recorded many times. This rearrangement joins TRBV7-2 to TRBJ2-1, with TRBD2 matching 13 bases. Looked up from germline, CDR1 is SGHTA and CDR2 is FQGNSA. The CDR3 is 16 amino acids. V lost 4 bases, J lost 5 bases, and 5 bases stayed unmatched. The CDR3 is CASSSGLAGRDNEQFF. In DNA form, the CDR3 reads TGTGCCAGCAGCTCGGGACTAGCGGGAAGAGACAATGAGCAGTTCTTC.

The V and J genes are TRBV11-2 and TRBJ2-1, with TRBD2 matching 7 bases. The CDR3 sequence is 17 residues long. With V trimmed by 5 bases and J by 4 bases, 14 bases remained unmatched. Per germline, CDR1 SGHAT and CDR2 FQNNGV. The CDR3 nucleotides are TGTGCCAGCAGCCAACTGACTAGCCTCTCAGGTTACAATGAGCAGTTCTTC. Protein: CASSQLTSLSGYNEQFF.

The chain carries TRBV7-9 and TRBJ1-2, with 9 bases identical to TRBD1. With 5 bases clipped from V and 5 bases from J, the junction kept 18 bases outside the gene matches. CDR1 is SEHNR and CDR2 is FQNEAQ in the germline V gene (reference sequence). This CDR3 is 18 amino acids long. CDR3 in DNA: TGTGCCAGCAGCCCACGGGACAGGGCTTTCCTTTACCTTTATGGCTACACCTTC. It translates to CASSPRDRAFLYLYGYTF. The full variable domain, its missing parts supplied by reference TRBV7-9 and TRBJ1-2, is DTGVSQNPRHKITKRGQNVTFRCDPISEHNRLYWYRQTLGQGPEFLTYFQNEAQLEKSRLLSDRFSAERPKGSFSTLEIQRTEQGDSAMYLCASSPRDRAFLYLYGYTFGSGTRLTVV.

The genes are TRBV6-1 and TRBJ2-7, with D possibly being TRBD1 or TRBD2 (6 bases each). The CDR3 has 15 amino acids. V was shortened by 5 bases and J by 5 bases, with 19 bases between the two germline ends. The V gene's germline CDR1 is MNHNS and CDR2 SASEGT. DNA of the CDR3: TGTGCCAGCAGTCCCTATGGAGGGGGATCAGACGAGCAGTACGTC. Translating gives CASSPYGGGSDEQYV.

The chain combines TRBV6-1 with TRBJ2-2; TRBD1 agrees at 9 bases. This CDR3 spans 22 amino acids. Germline trimming cut 4 bases from V and 5 bases from J; bases unmatched to any gene: 26. Per germline, CDR1 MNHNS and CDR2 SASEGT. CDR3 coding DNA: TGTGCCAGCAGTGTAACTTTGGCCTATCCCGGGACAGGGAACAAGGGTACCGGGGAGCTGTTTTTT. Translating it yields CASSVTLAYPGTGNKGTGELFF.

The V gene is TRBV6-5, the J gene TRBJ2-1, with TRBD2 matching 9 bases. In germline, CDR1 is MNHEY, CDR2 SVGAGI. Trimming removed 0 bases from V and 8 bases from J; junction bases left unmatched: 8. The CDR3 loop spans 16 amino acids. CDR3 loop: CASSYSGGGALHEQFF. Here the CDR3 DNA reads TGTGCCAGCAGTTACTCTGGCGGGGGGGCGCTCCATGAGCAGTTCTTC.

This clonotype was detected many times. V gene TRBV7-9 combines with J gene TRBJ2-7; 9 positions match TRBD2. Germline CDR1 is SEHNR and CDR2 is FQNEAQ (reference sequence). V lost 1 base to trimming and J lost 0 bases; unmatched junction nucleotides: 4. CDR3 size: 16 residues. CDR3 sequence (DNA): TGTGCCAGCAGCTTAGGCGGGGGGGAAAGCTCCTACGAGCAGTACGTC. Protein product: CASSLGGGESSYEQYV.

This chain links TRBV11-1 with TRBJ2-5; perhaps TRBD2 as D (7 bases). V lost 8 bases to trimming and J lost 0 bases, with 19 bases between them. The CDR3 has 16 residues. Germline values: CDR1 SGHAT, CDR2 FQDESV (reference sequence). CDR3 loop: CASRAGVRGDQETQYF. As DNA, the CDR3 is TGTGCCAGCCGGGCGGGGGTAAGGGGGGACCAAGAGACCCAGTACTTC.

The chain joins TRBV6-5 to TRBJ2-7; D remains unclear. This CDR3 spans 14 amino acids. Germline values: CDR1 MNHEY, CDR2 SVGAGI. V was pared by 3 bases and J by 3 bases, with 12 bases between. Here the CDR3 DNA reads TGTGCCAGCAGTTATGGCCCCTCGTTCTACGAGCAGTACTTC. It yields the protein CASSYGPSFYEQYF.

This clonotype was recorded once. This sequence may be a read error, since a much larger clone differs from it by one base. The chain recombines TRBV7-8 with TRBJ1-1; D is undetermined. The CDR3 consists of 15 residues. Per the germline V gene, CDR1 is SGHVS and CDR2 is FQNEAQ. Here the CDR3 reads CVSSLAGRLLYEAFF. As DNA, the CDR3 is TGTGTCAGCAGCCTAGCAGGTCGACTATTATATGAAGCTTTCTTT.

This clonotype occurred a few times. The rearrangement uses TRBV27 and TRBJ2-3, with D perhaps TRBD2 (5 bases). V was cut by 0 bases and J by 3 bases, with 19 bases left in between. Germline V lookup: CDR1 MNHEY, CDR2 SMNVEV (reference sequence). This CDR3 has 18 residues. CDR3 DNA sequence: TGTGCCAGCAGTTTATCCCGAAGCGGCACGCAGTTAACAGATACGCAGTATTTT. Translated, it gives CASSLSRSGTQLTDTQYF.

J is TRBJ1-4 and V is TRBV4-2; a possible D gene is TRBD1 (5 bases). The CDR3 contains 15 residues. V was clipped by 0 bases and J by 11 bases, with 16 bases between them. Germline-derived CDR1 and CDR2 are LGHNA and YNFKEQ. The CDR3 spells CASSQDWQGSGKLFF. DNA for the CDR3: TGTGCCAGCAGCCAAGATTGGCAGGGAAGCGGGAAACTGTTTTTT.

The rearrangement uses TRBV12-3 or TRBV12-4 and TRBJ1-1; no clear D. Trimming pared 2 bases from V and 8 bases from J, leaving 9 bases between. The CDR3 totals 12 residues. CDR3 in DNA: TGTGCCAGCAGTTTACCCCACCTGGAAGCTTTCTTT. Its protein product is CASSLPHLEAFF.

The chain has TRBV28 and TRBJ1-1, with D perhaps matching TRBD1 (6 bases). The CDR3 has 16 residues. The germline V gene has CDR1 MDHEN and CDR2 SYDVKM. V gave up 3 bases and J gave up 5 bases, with 19 bases separating them. The CDR3, as DNA: TGTGCCAGCAGTTTCAACTTGGGGGGGCTTGGGACTGAAGCTTTCTTT. Protein sequence: CASSFNLGGLGTEAFF.

This clonotype was observed a handful of times. The chain is built from TRBV13 and TRBJ1-5, with D maybe TRBD1 (5 bases). The germline V and J ends were trimmed by 3 bases and 3 bases, with 12 bases remaining between them. Germline assignment: CDR1 PRHDT and CDR2 FYEKMQ (reference sequence). CDR3 length equals 15 residues. The DNA of the CDR3 is TGTGCCAGCAGCTTTGGCCAGGGAGTCAATCAGCCCCAGCATTTT. Translation gives CASSFGQGVNQPQHF.

This clonotype was seen at least ten times. V usage is TRBV10-3 and J usage is TRBJ2-1; 11 nucleotides align to TRBD2. V was clipped by 0 bases and J by 5 bases; unmatched bases: 9. Germline CDR1 is ENHRY and CDR2 is SYGVKD. There are 18 residues in the CDR3. Written as DNA, the CDR3 is TGTGCCATCAGTGAGTCGAGTGGGTTAGCGGGGGGGGACAATGAGCAGTTCTTC. This gives the protein CAISESSGLAGGDNEQFF.